Sequencing of this T cell receptor (beta chain) was carried out in a study of CD8 T cells in Susac syndrome. Random hexamers primed reverse transcription of roughly 0.5 to 1 ug RNA. TCRdb re-called the immunoSEQ multiplex PCR reads with MiXCR, one entry per CDR3 protein. The sample lists 140,000 to 150,000 distinct CDR3 sequences, approximately 93% occurring once. The germline V gene has CDR1 ENHRY and CDR2 SYGVKD. V was trimmed by 2 bases and J by 7 bases, leaving 14 bases between them. The CDR3 length is 14 residues. Sequencing was carried out using CD4+ T cells from PBMCs. The rearrangement links TRBV10-3 to TRBJ2-5, with D unresolved. The TCR was taken from a human donor in good health. For the CDR3, the DNA is TGTGCCATCAGTGAGGGCGAGTCCAAGGGGACCCAGTACTTC. Its protein product is CAISEGESKGTQYF.